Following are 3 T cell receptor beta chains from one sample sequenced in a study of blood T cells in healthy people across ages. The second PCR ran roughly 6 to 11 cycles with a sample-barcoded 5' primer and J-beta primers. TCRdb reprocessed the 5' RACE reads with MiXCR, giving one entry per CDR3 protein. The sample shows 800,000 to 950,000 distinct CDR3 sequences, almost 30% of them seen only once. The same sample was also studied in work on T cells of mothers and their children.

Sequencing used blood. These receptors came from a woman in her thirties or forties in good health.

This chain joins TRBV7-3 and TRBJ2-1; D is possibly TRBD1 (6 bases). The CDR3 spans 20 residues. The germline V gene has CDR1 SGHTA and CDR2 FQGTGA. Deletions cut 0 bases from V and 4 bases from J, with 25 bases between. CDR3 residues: CASSLTGVRDSRGKYNEQFF. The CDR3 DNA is TGTGCCAGCAGCTTAACGGGGGTCCGGGATTCGAGGGGGAAGTACAATGAGCAGTTCTTC.

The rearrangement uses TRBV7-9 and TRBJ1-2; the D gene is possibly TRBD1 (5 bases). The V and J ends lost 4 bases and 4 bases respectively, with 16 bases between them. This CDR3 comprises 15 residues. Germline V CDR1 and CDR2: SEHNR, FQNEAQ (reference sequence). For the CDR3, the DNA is TGTGCCAGCAGCTATGGGGCCTCCGGCGGCTATGGCTACACCTTC. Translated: CASSYGASGGYGYTF.

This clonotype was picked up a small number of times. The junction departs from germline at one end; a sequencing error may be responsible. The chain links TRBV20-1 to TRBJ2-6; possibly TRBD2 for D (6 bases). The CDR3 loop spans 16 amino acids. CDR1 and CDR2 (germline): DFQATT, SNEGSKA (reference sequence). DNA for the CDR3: TGCAGTGCTAGACGGGGACTGAGCTCTGGGGCCAACGTCCGGACTTTC. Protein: CSARRGLSSGANVRTF.